This T cell receptor (beta chain) was captured by sequencing in a study of blood T cell repertoires in COVID-19. Study in general: The cDNA or gDNA used as material had been derived from T cells, B-cell-depleted T cells, or PBMCs.

Trimming cost V 0 bases and J 3 bases; bases outside gene matches: 2. CDR1 is SGHNT, CDR2 YYREEE, per germline (reference sequence). The CDR3 length is 14 residues. The recovered donors of Cohort 3 showed two negative PCRs, clearance, or symptom resolution. Data came from immunoSEQ multiplex PCR; TCRdb stores just in-frame clones and leaves some out. This table holds approximately 380,000 clones, 88% found once. The clonotype originates from a woman aged 18 to 35 who had recovered from COVID-19. This chain links TRBV5-4 with TRBJ2-7, with 8 bases matching TRBD1. The sample comprised PBMCs or T cells enriched from blood (not recorded which). The CDR3 loop is CASSLEDRDYEQYF. The CDR3 region has the DNA TGTGCCAGCAGCTTGGAGGACAGGGACTACGAGCAGTACTTC.